This record concerns one T cell receptor (beta chain) sequence. Its antigen remains unidentified. Assay used: immunoSEQ multiplex PCR; TCRdb lists only in-frame clones, some missing. This sample has some 390,000 clones; more than 85% occur once, and the top ten carry approximately 3.7%. The germline V and J ends were trimmed by 2 bases and 5 bases, with 12 bases remaining between them. Germline CDR1 and CDR2: MNHEY and SVGAGI. The CDR3 loop spans 14 amino acids. This sample is drawn from a study of Ad26.COV2.S vaccination and SARS-CoV-2 variants. Study outcomes and limitations: From the TCR breadth and depth analyses, total T cell responses may have been underestimated. Spike-specific TCR breadth was greater in vaccine than placebo recipients.

Indicated treatment: some 20 received Ad26.COV2.S at low or high dose, single or two shots; several received placebo; per-sample allocation not given. Each sample was drawn 63 days after the first injection (of vaccine or placebo). This TCR derives from a person aged 18 to 59 who received the Ad26.COV2.S COVID-19 vaccine or a placebo. The chain has TRBV6-5 and TRBJ2-5; D gene unclear. Sequences were derived from peripheral blood, sampled in a trial of Ad26.COV2.S vaccine versus placebo. The CDR3 spells CASSYSTRLETQYF. In DNA, the CDR3 is TGTGCCAGCAGTTACAGTACCCGACTCGAGACCCAGTACTTC.